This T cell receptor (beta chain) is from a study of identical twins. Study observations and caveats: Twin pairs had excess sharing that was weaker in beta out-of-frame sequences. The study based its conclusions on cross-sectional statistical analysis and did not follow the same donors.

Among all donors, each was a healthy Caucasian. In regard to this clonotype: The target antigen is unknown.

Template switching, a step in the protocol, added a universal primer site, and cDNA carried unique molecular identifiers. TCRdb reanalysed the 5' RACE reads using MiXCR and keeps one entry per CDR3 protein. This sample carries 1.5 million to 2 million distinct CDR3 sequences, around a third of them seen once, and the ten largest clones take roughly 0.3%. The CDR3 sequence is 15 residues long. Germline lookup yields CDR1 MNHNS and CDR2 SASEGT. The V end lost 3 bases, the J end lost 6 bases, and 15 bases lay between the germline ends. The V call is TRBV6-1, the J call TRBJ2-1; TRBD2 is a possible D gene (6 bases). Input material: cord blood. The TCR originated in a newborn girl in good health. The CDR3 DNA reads TGTGCCAGCAGTGATTACGGGACTGGATTCAATGAGCAGTTCTTC. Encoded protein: CASSDYGTGFNEQFF.